Listed here are 27 T cell receptor beta chains from one sample, sequenced in a study of blood T cells in healthy people across ages. Through a sample-barcoded 5' primer and a J-beta primer mix, a second PCR was run for about 6 to 11 cycles. MiXCR was run by TCRdb on the 5' RACE reads, yielding one entry per CDR3 protein. The sample lists about 1.4 million distinct CDR3 sequences, roughly 60% occurring once. Sequenced sample: blood. These receptor sequences come from a man aged 18 to 30 in good health.

The chain is built from TRBV20-1 and TRBJ2-7, with D unresolved. Per the germline V gene, CDR1 is DFQATT and CDR2 is SNEGSKA (reference sequence). The ends were cut back, 0 bases at V and 0 bases at J, with 9 bases in the middle. This CDR3 has 14 amino acids. CDR3 residues: CSARDLRYSYEQYF. The DNA for the CDR3 is TGCAGTGCTAGAGATTTAAGATACTCCTACGAGCAGTACTTC.

This clonotype was counted only a few times. The CDR3 bases are TGTGCCAGCAGCTTAGTTCGACTCTACACCTTC. It is translated as CASSLVRLYTF. The chain has TRBV7-2 and TRBJ1-2; D ambiguous. The CDR3 runs to 11 residues. Germline CDR1 reads SGHTA; CDR2 reads FQGNSA. Deletions cut 1 base from V and 10 bases from J, with 7 bases between.

The chain has TRBV12-3 or TRBV12-4 and TRBJ1-2, with 8 positions matching TRBD1. The J segment lost 8 bases and the V segment lost 4 bases, leaving 9 bases of the junction unmatched. The CDR3 is made up of 14 amino acids. The CDR3 sequence: CASSSGQAEWGYTF. The CDR3 DNA reads as TGTGCCAGCAGTTCGGGACAGGCAGAGTGGGGCTACACCTTC.

This clonotype turned up a few times. The chain combines TRBV13 with TRBJ2-7; D is perhaps TRBD2 (5 bases). This CDR3 contains 15 residues. Per the germline V gene, CDR1 is PRHDT and CDR2 is FYEKMQ (reference sequence). V lost 11 bases, J lost 0 bases, and 20 bases lay in between. CDR3 sequence reads: CASRLSEGGSYEQYF. CDR3 DNA sequence: TGTGCCTCCAGACTAAGCGAAGGAGGCTCCTACGAGCAGTACTTC.

V usage is TRBV27 and J usage is TRBJ1-2; D might be TRBD1 (6 bases). The CDR3 consists of 14 residues. V was clipped by 9 bases and J by 0 bases, with 14 bases between them. Germline V gives CDR1 MNHEY, CDR2 SMNVEV (reference sequence). CDR3 protein: CARRRTATNYGYTF. Written as DNA, the CDR3 is TGTGCCAGACGTCGGACAGCTACTAACTATGGCTACACCTTC.

The chain is built from TRBV6-5 and TRBJ2-2, with TRBD2 matching over 11 bases. Germline CDR1 and CDR2: MNHEY and SVGAGI. CDR3 size: 18 residues. V shed 2 bases and J 2 bases; nucleotides not matched to a gene: 7. The chain's CDR3 is CASSYGPTSGGNTGELFF. The CDR3 region has the DNA TGTGCCAGCAGTTACGGGCCCACTAGCGGGGGTAACACCGGGGAGCTGTTTTTT.

The chain carries TRBV24-1 and TRBJ2-1; D is undetermined. V was pared by 9 bases and J by 7 bases, with 12 bases between. CDR1 and CDR2 from the germline V gene are KGHDR and SFDVKD. The CDR3 is 12 residues long. The CDR3 DNA follows: TGTGCCACCGCCAGTAGGTTGAATGAGCAGTTCTTC. Its translation: CATASRLNEQFF.

The V gene is TRBV5-1, the J gene TRBJ2-3; the D is unclear. The CDR3 runs 17 residues. The germline V and J ends were trimmed by 4 bases and 0 bases, with 18 bases remaining between them. Germline V gene sequence: CDR1 SGHRS, CDR2 YFSETQ. CDR3 in amino acids: CASSDSNSRASTDTQYF. DNA of the CDR3: TGCGCCAGCAGCGATAGCAATAGCCGTGCTAGCACAGATACGCAGTATTTT.

The rearrangement links TRBV20-1 to TRBJ2-7; D remains unclear. CDR1 is DFQATT, CDR2 SNEGSKA, per germline (reference sequence). The germline V and J ends were trimmed by 7 bases and 0 bases, with 7 bases remaining between them. The CDR3 runs 11 residues. Written as DNA, the CDR3 is TGCAGTGGGACCCACTCCTACGAGCAGTACTTC. Its translation is CSGTHSYEQYF.

This clonotype was found once. This chain links TRBV5-1 with TRBJ1-5; TRBD1 might be the D (5 bases). From germline, CDR1 is SGHRS and CDR2 YFSETQ. The V end was cut by 2 bases, the J end by 4 bases, with 10 bases between. This CDR3 comprises 14 residues. In DNA, the CDR3 is TGCGCCAGCAGCTTACATGCAGGGAATCAGCCCCAGCATTTT. This gives the protein CASSLHAGNQPQHF.

The rearrangement links TRBV3-1 to TRBJ1-4; 9 positions agree with TRBD1. From germline, CDR1 is LGHDT and CDR2 YNNKEL (reference sequence). This CDR3 has 20 amino acids. Losses at the gene ends were 0 bases for V and 0 bases for J; bases not matched to a gene: 11. The CDR3 DNA reads TGTGCCAGCAGCCAAGATTATGGGACAGGGCCCTCTTCAACTAATGAAAAACTGTTTTTT. Its translation is CASSQDYGTGPSSTNEKLFF.

The chain employs TRBV5-6 and TRBJ2-3; 7 bases are shared with TRBD2. From germline, CDR1 is SGHDT and CDR2 YYEEEE. Trimming at V came to 4 bases and at J to 8 bases, leaving 13 bases not matched to a gene. This CDR3 is built from 15 residues. CDR3 loop: CASSRGAGESGTQYF. In nucleotides, the CDR3 is TGTGCCAGCAGCCGCGGCGCGGGAGAGAGCGGTACGCAGTATTTT. Looking up the rest from reference TRBV5-6 and TRBJ2-3 gives the full variable domain: DAGVTQSPTHLIKTRGQQVTLRCSPKSGHDTVSWYQQALGQGPQFIFQYYEEEERQRGNFPDRFSGHQFPNYSSELNVNALLLGDSALYLCASSRGAGESGTQYFGPGTRLTVL.

The V gene is TRBV20-1, the J gene TRBJ2-3; TRBD1 is a possible D gene (5 bases). V dropped 5 bases and J dropped 1 base, with 16 bases sitting between them. This CDR3 has 15 amino acids. CDR1 is DFQATT, CDR2 SNEGSKA, per germline (reference sequence). Here the CDR3 DNA reads TGCAGTGCTCCCCCGATGTGGGGCCGCACAGATACGCAGTATTTT. As protein: CSAPPMWGRTDTQYF.

The chain has TRBV20-1 and TRBJ2-1; D might be TRBD2 (6 bases). Trimming removed 0 bases at V and 5 bases at J, with 17 bases between. CDR3 length: 16 amino acids. The germline V gene encodes CDR1 DFQATT and CDR2 SNEGSKA (reference sequence). DNA for the CDR3: TGCAGTGCTAGAGATCTAGACTGGGGGGTAGACAATGAGCAGTTCTTC. Protein: CSARDLDWGVDNEQFF.

This chain connects TRBV20-1 to TRBJ2-2, with TRBD2 matching 7 bases. Germline lookup yields CDR1 DFQATT and CDR2 SNEGSKA (reference sequence). The junction had 14 bases not matched to a gene; V was cut back by 6 bases and J by 7 bases. This CDR3 comprises 15 residues. Here the CDR3 reads CSASSGFDVGGELFF. The CDR3 DNA sequence: TGCAGTGCCAGTAGCGGGTTCGATGTGGGCGGGGAGCTGTTTTTT.

V and J are TRBV14 and TRBJ2-7, with D perhaps given as TRBD1 or TRBD2 (5 bases each). This CDR3 has 14 amino acids. Trimming left V 0 bases short and J 7 bases short, with 13 bases between. Germline V lookup: CDR1 SGHDN, CDR2 FVKESK. The CDR3 sequence is CASSQELGTGEQYF. For the CDR3, the DNA is TGTGCCAGCAGCCAAGAGTTGGGGACGGGGGAGCAGTACTTC.

This chain connects TRBV29-1 to TRBJ2-3, with D tentatively TRBD1 (8 bases). V lost 8 bases and J lost 3, with 15 bases in between. Germline V gene data show CDR1 as SQVTM and CDR2 as ANQGSEA. The CDR3 totals 13 residues. CDR3 loop: CSSDRGGTDTQYF. The CDR3 DNA sequence: TGCAGCTCCGACAGGGGAGGGACAGATACGCAGTATTTT.

The chain links TRBV4-1 to TRBJ2-5; a weak D match, TRBD1 (6 bases). Per the germline V gene, CDR1 is MGHRA and CDR2 is YSYEKL. With 9 bases removed from V and 4 bases from J, the gap between germline ends came to 21 bases. The CDR3 is 15 amino acids. The DNA for the CDR3 is TGCGCCAGTGCGAGGGGGAAGGGTACGCGAGAGACCCAGTACTTC. Translation gives CASARGKGTRETQYF.

The chain employs TRBV4-1 and TRBJ2-2; D may be TRBD2 (5 bases). The CDR3 length is 14 residues. Germline V CDR1 and CDR2: MGHRA, YSYEKL. V gave up 8 bases and J gave up 7 bases, with 17 bases separating them. The CDR3 spells CASQSVPGNGELFF. CDR3 nucleotide sequence: TGCGCCAGCCAATCCGTTCCCGGGAACGGGGAGCTGTTTTTT.

V and J are TRBV20-1 and TRBJ2-7; D call uncertain. The V gene's germline CDR1 is DFQATT and CDR2 SNEGSKA (reference sequence). The V gene lost 1 base and the J gene lost 2 bases, with 6 bases spanning the gap. The CDR3 extends over 12 amino acids. CDR3 DNA: TGCAGTGCTAGAGGCAAGCCCTACGAGCAGTACTTC. It yields the protein CSARGKPYEQYF.

Points on this clonotype: One base away lies a much larger clone, so this may be a sequencing read error. The chain employs TRBV20-1 and TRBJ2-7; D may be TRBD2 (6 bases). The DNA matches TRBJ2-1 better at its end, which makes the J call doubtful. The germline gives CDR1 DFQATT, CDR2 SNEGSKA (reference sequence). This CDR3 has 13 residues. CDR3 DNA: TGCAGTGCCAGAGGAGGGGACGCCGGGGAGCAGTTCTTC. Translating gives CSARGGDAGEQFF.

This sequence joins TRBV11-2 and TRBJ2-3; 9 bases line up with TRBD2. This CDR3 has 18 amino acids. The germline V gene encodes CDR1 SGHAT and CDR2 FQNNGV. Germline trimming cut 1 base from V and 2 bases from J; bases unmatched to any gene: 10. The CDR3 spells CASSLGLGLAGITDTQYF. The DNA for the CDR3 is TGTGCCAGCAGCTTAGGGCTCGGGCTAGCGGGGATCACAGATACGCAGTATTTT.

The chain recombines TRBV20-1 with TRBJ1-1; D unresolved. Trimming removed 1 base from V and 6 bases from J, with 9 bases in between. This CDR3 has 12 residues. Looked up from germline, CDR1 is DFQATT and CDR2 is SNEGSKA (reference sequence). CDR3 loop: CSARVSDAEAFF. Here the CDR3 DNA reads TGCAGTGCTAGAGTATCAGACGCTGAAGCTTTCTTT.

CDR3 nucleotides: TGTGCCAGCAGTACGCCGGACAGGGGGCGCGAGGCTAACTATGGCTACACCTTC. It yields the protein CASSTPDRGREANYGYTF. The V gene is TRBV12-3 or TRBV12-4, the J gene TRBJ1-2, with 11 bases that match TRBD1. The CDR3 extends over 18 amino acids. Trimming took 5 bases from V and 0 from J; bases not matched to a gene: 11.

This chain uses TRBV4-1 with TRBJ2-7; the D gene is possibly TRBD2 (5 bases). The CDR3 covers 17 residues. Trimming left V 0 bases short and J 0 bases short, with 15 bases between. The germline CDR1 and CDR2 sequences are MGHRA and YSYEKL. CDR3 residues: CASSQDPTRTNSYEQYF. DNA for the CDR3: TGCGCCAGCAGCCAAGACCCCACTAGGACGAACTCCTACGAGCAGTACTTC.

The chain joins TRBV10-3 to TRBJ1-4; a weak D match, TRBD1 (5 bases). The V end was cut by 3 bases, the J end by 8 bases, with 13 bases between. Looked up from germline, CDR1 is ENHRY and CDR2 is SYGVKD. The CDR3 runs 14 residues. CDR3 in amino acids: CAISDGDLREKLFF. The CDR3 region has the DNA TGTGCCATCAGTGATGGGGACCTCCGCGAAAAACTGTTTTTT.

The chain links TRBV6-5 to TRBJ1-1; no definite D call. The CDR3 spans 11 residues. V shed 9 bases and J shed 4 bases, with 9 bases lying between them. CDR1 is MNHEY, CDR2 SVGAGI, per germline. CDR3 nucleotide sequence: TGTGCCAGGGAACCAACCACTGAAGCTTTCTTT. Translation: CAREPTTEAFF.